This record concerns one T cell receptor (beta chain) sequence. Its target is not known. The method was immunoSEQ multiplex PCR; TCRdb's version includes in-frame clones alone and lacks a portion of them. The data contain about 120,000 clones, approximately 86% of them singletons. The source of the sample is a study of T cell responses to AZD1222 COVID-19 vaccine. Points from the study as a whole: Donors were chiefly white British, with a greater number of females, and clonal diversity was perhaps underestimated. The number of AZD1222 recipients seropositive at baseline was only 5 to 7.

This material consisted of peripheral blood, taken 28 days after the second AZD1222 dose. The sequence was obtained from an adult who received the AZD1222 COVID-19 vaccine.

This chain's CDR3 is CASRQGGTNTEAFF. For the CDR3, the DNA is TGTGCCAGCAGGCAAGGAGGTACGAACACTGAAGCTTTCTTT. The rearrangement links TRBV6-5 to TRBJ1-1, with no clear D. Germline CDR1 is MNHEY and CDR2 is SVGAGI. The CDR3 is made up of 14 amino acids. V was shortened by 6 bases and J by 1 base, with 12 bases between the two germline ends.